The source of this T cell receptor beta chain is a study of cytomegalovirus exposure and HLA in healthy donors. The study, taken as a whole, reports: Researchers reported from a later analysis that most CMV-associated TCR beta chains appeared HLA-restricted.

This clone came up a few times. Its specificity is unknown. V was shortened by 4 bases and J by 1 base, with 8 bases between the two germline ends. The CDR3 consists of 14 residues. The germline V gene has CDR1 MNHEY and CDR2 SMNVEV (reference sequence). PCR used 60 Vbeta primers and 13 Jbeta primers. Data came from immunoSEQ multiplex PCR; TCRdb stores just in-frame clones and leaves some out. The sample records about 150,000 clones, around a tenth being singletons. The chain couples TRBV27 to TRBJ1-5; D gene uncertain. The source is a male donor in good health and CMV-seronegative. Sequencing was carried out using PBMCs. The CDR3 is CASSSGGSNQPQHF. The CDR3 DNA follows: TGTGCCAGCAGTTCCGGCGGCAGCAATCAGCCCCAGCATTTT.